The present T cell receptor (beta chain) was sequenced within a study of T cells in tuberculosis. In its sample, this clone was seen once. Its antigen remains unknown. The germline V and J ends were trimmed by 11 bases and 3 bases, with 14 bases remaining between them. The length of the CDR3 is 13 residues. From germline, CDR1 is ENHRY and CDR2 SYGVKD. Generated by immunoSEQ multiplex PCR, the TCRdb table keeps only in-frame clones and is missing some. The sample yields more than 30,000 clones, roughly 94% seen once. Notes on the study in general: Selection depended on which cryopreserved specimens were available.

The sample comprised PBMCs. The clonotype was recovered from a donor aged 10-29 years with latent tuberculosis or without tuberculosis infection. This chain joins TRBV10-3 and TRBJ2-1, with D perhaps matching TRBD2 (6 bases). As DNA, the CDR3 is TGTGCCGCGACGGGACTCCTCTACAATGAGCAGTTCTTC. It is translated as CAATGLLYNEQFF.